Shown below are 17 T cell receptor beta chains from a single sample sequenced in a study of shared clonotypes between healthy human individuals. The repertoire was sequenced with immunoSEQ multiplex PCR; TCRdb's copy has only in-frame clones and lacks some. The repertoire has about 2.5 million clones, 80% to 95% of them found once; the top ten carry around 0.4%. Source material: naive CD4+ T cells from PBMCs. Described subset: CD45RA+ positively selected. These receptors came from a man younger than 35 in good health. Some clones in this sample may be carry-over from other donors' samples.

This chain uses TRBV18 with TRBJ1-1, with TRBD1 matching 9 bases. The J segment lost 4 bases and the V segment lost 2 bases, leaving 8 bases of the junction unmatched. The CDR3 totals 16 residues. Looked up from germline, CDR1 is KGHSH and CDR2 is LQKENI. This CDR3 is CASSPMTGGSSTEAFF. In DNA, the CDR3 is TGTGCCAGCTCACCAATGACAGGGGGTAGTTCCACTGAAGCTTTCTTT.

This chain connects TRBV29-1 to TRBJ2-5; TRBD2 agrees at 7 bases. Trimming cost V 7 bases and J 0 bases; bases outside gene matches: 8. The germline V gene has CDR1 SQVTM and CDR2 ANQGSEA. This CDR3 contains 14 residues. In nucleotides, the CDR3 is TGCAGCGCCGCGCGGCTAGCGGACCAAGAGACCCAGTACTTC. Protein sequence: CSAARLADQETQYF. Full variable domain (rest looked up from reference TRBV29-1 and TRBJ2-5): SAVISQKPSRDICQRGTSLTIQCQVDSQVTMMFWYRQQPGQSLTLIATANQGSEATYESGFVIDKFPISRPNLTFSTLTVSNMSPEDSSIYLCSAARLADQETQYFGPGTRLLVL.

In nucleotides, the CDR3 is TGTGCCAGCAGCGCGGACCCTACGTCAGGAGCTTTCTTT. The encoded protein is CASSADPTSGAFF. The rearrangement links TRBV7-9 to TRBJ1-1; D call uncertain. CDR1 is SEHNR, CDR2 FQNEAQ, per germline (reference sequence). Between the trimmed V and J ends, which lost 5 bases and 10 bases, there was a span of 17 bases. The CDR3 contains 13 residues.

This sequence joins TRBV5-1 and TRBJ2-7; perhaps TRBD2 as D (5 bases). The CDR3 sequence is 15 residues long. Germline loops: CDR1 SGHRS, CDR2 YFSETQ. V dropped 4 bases and J dropped 2 bases, with 16 bases sitting between them. CDR3 coding DNA: TGCGCCAGCAGCCAATCCGGAGGACCTACCTACGAGCAGTACTTC. Its translation is CASSQSGGPTYEQYF.

This chain links TRBV2 with TRBJ2-3; 7 nucleotides line up with TRBD2. Germline V gene data show CDR1 as SNHLY and CDR2 as FYNNEI. The CDR3 sequence is 16 residues long. Trimming removed 5 bases from V and 4 bases from J; junction bases left unmatched: 12. The CDR3 reads CASSSRPTGGPDTQYF. Here the CDR3 DNA reads TGTGCCAGCAGTTCCCGCCCCACGGGAGGCCCAGATACGCAGTATTTT. The variable domain in full, with the rest retrieved from reference TRBV2 and TRBJ2-3, is EPEVTQTPSHQVTQMGQEVILRCVPISNHLYFYWYRQILGQKVEFLVSFYNNEISEKSEIFDDQFSVERPDGSNFTLKIRSTKLEDSAMYFCASSSRPTGGPDTQYFGPGTRLTVL.

The genes are TRBV19 and TRBJ2-1; 9 bases map to TRBD1. Germline CDR1 reads LNHDA; CDR2 reads SQIVND (reference sequence). Unmatched junction bases numbered 12, after V lost 4 bases and J lost 8 bases. This CDR3 is 16 amino acids long. Here the CDR3 reads CASSRDRGGLDDEQFF. For the CDR3, the DNA is TGTGCCAGTAGTAGAGACAGGGGGGGCTTAGATGATGAGCAGTTCTTC.

The gene calls are TRBV4-1 and TRBJ1-1; 7 bases match TRBD1. CDR1 and CDR2 from the germline V gene are MGHRA and YSYEKL. V shed 3 bases and J 0 bases; nucleotides not matched to a gene: 10. The length of the CDR3 is 17 residues. The DNA for the CDR3 is TGCGCCAGCAGCCAGAAAGACAGGGACACCATGAACACTGAAGCTTTCTTT. This sequence encodes CASSQKDRDTMNTEAFF.

The table lists this clone with a count of one. This chain links TRBV18 with TRBJ2-5; maybe TRBD1 (5 bases). The V and J ends lost 2 bases and 1 base respectively, with 8 bases between them. This CDR3 spans 14 amino acids. Germline assignment: CDR1 KGHSH and CDR2 LQKENI. CDR3 amino acids: CASSPMTAQETQYF. The CDR3 DNA reads as TGTGCCAGCTCACCAATGACAGCCCAAGAGACCCAGTACTTC.

V is TRBV11-2 and J is TRBJ2-7, with TRBD2 matching over 10 bases. The CDR3 loop spans 15 amino acids. The V segment lost 4 bases and the J segment 3 bases; nucleotides outside the gene matches: 6. CDR1 and CDR2 from the germline V gene are SGHAT and FQNNGV. CDR3 amino acids: CASSSVAGGLYEQYF. The DNA for the CDR3 is TGTGCCAGCAGCTCCGTAGCGGGAGGACTCTACGAGCAGTACTTC. The full variable domain, in which reference TRBV11-2 and TRBJ2-7 provide the parts outside the CDR3, is EAGVAQSPRYKIIEKRQSVAFWCNPISGHATLYWYQQILGQGPKLLIQFQNNGVVDDSQLPKDRFSAERLKGVDSTLKIQPAKLEDSAVYLCASSSVAGGLYEQYFGPGTRLTVT.

This rearrangement joins TRBV5-1 to TRBJ2-3; TRBD1 agrees at 7 bases. CDR1 and CDR2 (germline): SGHRS, YFSETQ. The CDR3 has 15 amino acids. V lost 3 bases to trimming and J lost 3 bases; unmatched junction nucleotides: 7. This CDR3 reads CASSSQGIGTDTQYF. The CDR3 bases are TGCGCCAGCAGCTCACAGGGGATAGGGACAGATACGCAGTATTTT.

The V call is TRBV2, the J call TRBJ2-5, with TRBD2 as a possible D gene (6 bases). The CDR3 spans 14 residues. Germline values: CDR1 SNHLY, CDR2 FYNNEI. V was pared by 3 bases and J by 4 bases, with 12 bases between. The CDR3 DNA sequence: TGTGCCAGCAGTGACGGGGGATCTCTAGAGACCCAGTACTTC. As protein: CASSDGGSLETQYF.

The chain joins TRBV7-3 to TRBJ2-2, with D possibly being TRBD2 (7 bases). The length of the CDR3 is 14 residues. The germline CDR1 and CDR2 sequences are SGHTA and FQGTGA. The V and J ends lost 6 bases and 6 bases respectively, with 14 bases between them. The CDR3 DNA sequence: TGTGCCAGCAGTCCTCGGGGGGCGCCCGGGGAGCTGTTTTTT. Amino acid sequence: CASSPRGAPGELFF.

As concerns this clone: This same CDR3 is encoded by further DNA sequences in the sample. The gene calls are TRBV28 and TRBJ2-5; no clear D. Trimming shortened V by 6 bases and J by 5 bases, and 7 bases separated the two germline ends. Germline CDR1 MDHEN, CDR2 SYDVKM. The CDR3 is 11 amino acids. DNA for the CDR3: TGTGCCAGCAGCACGGAGGAGACCCAGTACTTC. As protein: CASSTEETQYF.

J is TRBJ2-5 and V is TRBV5-1, with a possible D match to TRBD2 (7 bases). Trimming cost V 4 bases and J 5 bases, with 21 bases left between them. The CDR3 runs 16 residues. Germline lookup yields CDR1 SGHRS and CDR2 YFSETQ. CDR3: CASSPLGAGVRETQYF. In DNA, the CDR3 is TGCGCCAGCAGCCCCTTGGGGGCGGGAGTGAGGGAGACCCAGTACTTC.

The genes are TRBV6-5 and TRBJ1-4; D remains unclear. The CDR3 totals 15 residues. V was pared by 4 bases and J by 6 bases, with 15 bases between. CDR1 MNHEY and CDR2 SVGAGI come from the germline V gene. The CDR3 loop reads CASSSRAAGHEKLFF. The CDR3 bases are TGTGCCAGCAGTTCACGGGCCGCGGGTCATGAAAAACTGTTTTTT.

J is TRBJ2-7 and V is TRBV30; D may correspond to TRBD1 or TRBD2 (5 bases each). V was pared by 0 bases and J by 3 bases, with 24 bases between. CDR1 is GTSNPN and CDR2 is SVGIG in the germline V gene (reference sequence). This CDR3 has 18 amino acids. In DNA, the CDR3 is TGTGCCTGGAGTGTACGGGCTCCTCCGAGGGGATGGAACTACGAGCAGTACTTC. Amino acids: CAWSVRAPPRGWNYEQYF.

This clone was seen a single time. J is TRBJ1-2 and V is TRBV29-1; a weak D match, TRBD1 (6 bases). Germline V gene lookup returns CDR1 SQVTM and CDR2 ANQGSEA. The CDR3 runs to 13 residues. V lost 6 bases to trimming and J lost 4 bases, with 15 bases between them. The CDR3 loop is CSVLTRGGYGYTF. CDR3 bases: TGCAGCGTCCTCACTAGGGGGGGCTATGGCTACACCTTC.